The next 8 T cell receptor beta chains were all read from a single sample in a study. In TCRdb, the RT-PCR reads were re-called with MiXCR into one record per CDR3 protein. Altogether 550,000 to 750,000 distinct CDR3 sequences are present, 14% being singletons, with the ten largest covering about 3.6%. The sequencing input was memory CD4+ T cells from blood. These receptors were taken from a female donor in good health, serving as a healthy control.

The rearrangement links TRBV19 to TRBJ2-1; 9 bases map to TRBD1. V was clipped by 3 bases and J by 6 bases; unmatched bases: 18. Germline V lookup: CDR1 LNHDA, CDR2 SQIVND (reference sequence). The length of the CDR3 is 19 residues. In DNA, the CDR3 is TGTGCCAGTAGTATTAATTTGGGGACAGGGCTAGGCTGGGTCAATGAGCAGTTCTTC. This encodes CASSINLGTGLGWVNEQFF.

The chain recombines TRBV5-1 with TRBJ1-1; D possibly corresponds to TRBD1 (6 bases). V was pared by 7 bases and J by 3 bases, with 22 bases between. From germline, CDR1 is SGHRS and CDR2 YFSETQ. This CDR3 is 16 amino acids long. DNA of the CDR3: TGCGCCAGCCCCCGGAGGCAGGGGTTAAAGGACACTGAAGCTTTCTTT. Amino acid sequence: CASPRRQGLKDTEAFF. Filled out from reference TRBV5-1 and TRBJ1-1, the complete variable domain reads KAGVTQTPRYLIKTRGQQVTLSCSPISGHRSVSWYQQTPGQGLQFLFEYFSETQRNKGNFPGRFSGRQFSNSRSEMNVSTLELGDSALYLCASPRRQGLKDTEAFFGQGTRLTVV.

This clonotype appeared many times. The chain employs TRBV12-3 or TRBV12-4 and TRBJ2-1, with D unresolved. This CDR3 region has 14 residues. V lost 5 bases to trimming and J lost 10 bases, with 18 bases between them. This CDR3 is CASSPPPILREQFF. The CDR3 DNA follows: TGTGCCAGCAGTCCACCCCCTATTCTGCGGGAGCAGTTCTTC.

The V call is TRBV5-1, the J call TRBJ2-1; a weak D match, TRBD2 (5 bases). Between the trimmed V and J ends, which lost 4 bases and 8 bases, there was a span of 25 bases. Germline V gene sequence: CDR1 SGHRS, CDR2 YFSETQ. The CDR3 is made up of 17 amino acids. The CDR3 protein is CASSLPRAELGLDEQFF. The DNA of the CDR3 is TGCGCCAGCAGCCTCCCCCGGGCGGAACTAGGGCTTGATGAGCAGTTCTTC.

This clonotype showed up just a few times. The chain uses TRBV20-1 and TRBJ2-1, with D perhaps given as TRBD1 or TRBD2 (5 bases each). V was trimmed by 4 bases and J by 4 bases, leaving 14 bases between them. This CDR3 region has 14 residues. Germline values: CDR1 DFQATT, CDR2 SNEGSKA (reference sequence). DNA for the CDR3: TGCAGTGCTACCCAGGGCAGCGGATACAATGAGCAGTTCTTC. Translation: CSATQGSGYNEQFF.

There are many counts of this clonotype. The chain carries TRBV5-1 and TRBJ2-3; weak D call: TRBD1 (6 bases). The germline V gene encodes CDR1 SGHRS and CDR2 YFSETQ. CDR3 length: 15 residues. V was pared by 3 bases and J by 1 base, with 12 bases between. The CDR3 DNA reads TGCGCCAGCAGCTCACAGGGAGTCGGCACAGATACGCAGTATTTT. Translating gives CASSSQGVGTDTQYF.

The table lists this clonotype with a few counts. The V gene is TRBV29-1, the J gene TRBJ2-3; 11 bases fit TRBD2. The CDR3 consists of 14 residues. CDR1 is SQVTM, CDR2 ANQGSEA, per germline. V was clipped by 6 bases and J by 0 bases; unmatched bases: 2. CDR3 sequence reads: CSVGLAASTDTQYF. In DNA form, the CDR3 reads TGCAGCGTGGGACTAGCGGCTAGCACAGATACGCAGTATTTT.

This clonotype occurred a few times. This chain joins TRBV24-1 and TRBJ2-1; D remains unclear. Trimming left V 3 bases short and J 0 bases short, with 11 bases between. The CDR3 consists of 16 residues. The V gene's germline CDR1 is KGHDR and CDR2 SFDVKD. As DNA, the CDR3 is TGTGCCACCAGTGATACCGGGTCAAACTCCTACAATGAGCAGTTCTTC. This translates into CATSDTGSNSYNEQFF.